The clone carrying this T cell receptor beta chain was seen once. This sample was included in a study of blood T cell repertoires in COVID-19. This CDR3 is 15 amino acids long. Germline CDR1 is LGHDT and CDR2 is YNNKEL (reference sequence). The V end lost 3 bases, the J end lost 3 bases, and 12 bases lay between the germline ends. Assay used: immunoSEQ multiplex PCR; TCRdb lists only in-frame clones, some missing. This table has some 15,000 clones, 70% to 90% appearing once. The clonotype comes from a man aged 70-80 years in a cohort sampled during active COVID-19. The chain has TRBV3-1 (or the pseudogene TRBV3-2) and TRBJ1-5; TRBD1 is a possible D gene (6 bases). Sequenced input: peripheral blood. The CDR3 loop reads CASSHRGGPNQPQHF. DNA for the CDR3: TGTGCCAGCAGCCATAGAGGGGGACCCAATCAGCCCCAGCATTTT.